The clone carrying this TCR beta chain occurred a few times. These data are taken from a study of T-cell reconstitution after alpha-beta-depleted transplantation in children. Germline CDR1 SNHLY, CDR2 FYNNEI. V gave up 3 bases and J gave up 4 bases; unmatched junction bases: 2. The CDR3 length is 13 residues. Unique molecular identifiers featured in how the TCRbeta library was prepared. Via MiXCR, TCRdb re-called the PCR reads, giving one row per CDR3 protein. This table holds some 460,000 distinct CDR3 sequences, 15% to 20% found once. V gene TRBV2 combines with J gene TRBJ2-5; 7 bases line up with TRBD1. The sample here was PBMCs, mostly from graft donor cells, taken 360 days after TCRalphabeta/CD19-depleted stem cell transplant. The clonotype comes from a boy under two years old who had a stem cell transplant for Wiskott-Aldrich syndrome, so the T cells may come from the graft donor. CDR3 amino acids: CASSDRDRETQYF. The CDR3 nucleotides read TGTGCCAGCAGTGACCGGGACAGAGAGACCCAGTACTTC.